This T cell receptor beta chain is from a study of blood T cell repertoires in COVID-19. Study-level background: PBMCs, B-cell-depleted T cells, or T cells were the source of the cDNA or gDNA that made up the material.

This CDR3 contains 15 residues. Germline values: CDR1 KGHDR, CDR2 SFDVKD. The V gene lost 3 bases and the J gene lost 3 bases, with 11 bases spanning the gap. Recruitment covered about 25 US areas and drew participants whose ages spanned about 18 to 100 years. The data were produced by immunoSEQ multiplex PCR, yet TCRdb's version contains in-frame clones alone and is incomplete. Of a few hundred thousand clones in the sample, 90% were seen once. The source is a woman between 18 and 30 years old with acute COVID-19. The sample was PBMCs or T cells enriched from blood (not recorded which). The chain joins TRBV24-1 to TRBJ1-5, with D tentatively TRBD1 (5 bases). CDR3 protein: CATSDPLQDNQPQHF. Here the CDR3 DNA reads TGTGCCACCAGTGATCCCCTACAGGACAATCAGCCCCAGCATTTT.